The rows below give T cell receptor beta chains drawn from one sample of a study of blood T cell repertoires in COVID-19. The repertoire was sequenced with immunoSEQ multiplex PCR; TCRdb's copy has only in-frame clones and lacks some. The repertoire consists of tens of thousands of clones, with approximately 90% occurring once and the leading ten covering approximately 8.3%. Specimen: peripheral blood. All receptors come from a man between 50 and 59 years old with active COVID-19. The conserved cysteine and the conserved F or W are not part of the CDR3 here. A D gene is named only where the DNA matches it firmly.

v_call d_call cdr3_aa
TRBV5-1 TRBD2 ASSLGASGPNEQF
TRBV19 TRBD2 ASRPRLAGDSRETQY
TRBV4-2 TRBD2 ASSQVTGTSGRALRTGELF
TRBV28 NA ASRRTPRKEKLF
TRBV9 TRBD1 ASSVEGQIYNEQF
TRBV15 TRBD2 ATSVNRGLASSTDTQY
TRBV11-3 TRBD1 ASSSRTGGREQF
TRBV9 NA ASSVRTDADTQY
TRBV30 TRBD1 ASYRGNTEAF
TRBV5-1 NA ASSWDKVANSPLH
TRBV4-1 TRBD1 ASSQEGAGGFTGELF
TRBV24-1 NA ATQRGGNEKLF
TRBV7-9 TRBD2 ASSRSGIKASTDTQY
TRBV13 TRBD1 ASSIRTGRNQPQH
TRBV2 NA ASRTSGTGPEKLF
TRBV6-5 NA ASSFGTQDSPLH
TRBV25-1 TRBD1 ASREPGQGSHEQF
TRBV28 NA ASGRGNTEAF
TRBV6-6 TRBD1 ASREDRGRLGEQF
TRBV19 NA ASSPRHEKLF
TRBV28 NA ASSLWTYDYGYT
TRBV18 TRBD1 ASSPRAGQGNTYEQY